One and the same sample provided the 5 T cell receptor beta chains below, sequenced in a study of T-cell memory formation after mild COVID-19. TCRdb re-called the 5' RACE reads with MiXCR, one entry per CDR3 protein. The data contain 350,000 to 400,000 distinct CDR3 sequences, more than 20% of them singletons. Sequencing used PBMCs or a T cell subset sorted from them (not recorded which). The receptor set was obtained from an adult woman who had mild COVID-19 (a few samples of this study predate the infection). Cell type and time point are not known.

This clonotype has only a few counts. J is TRBJ2-7 and V is TRBV5-1, with TRBD1 matching 10 bases. CDR1 is SGHRS and CDR2 is YFSETQ in the germline V gene. The CDR3 runs 15 residues. Trimming cost V 0 bases and J 6 bases; bases outside gene matches: 6. The CDR3 nucleotides read TGCGCCAGCAGCTTGGCGGGACAGGGGAGGGCCGAGCAGTACTTC. It yields the protein CASSLAGQGRAEQYF.

The chain uses TRBV30 and TRBJ1-5, with TRBD1 matching over 9 bases. V was clipped by 5 bases and J by 3 bases; unmatched bases: 8. Germline loops: CDR1 GTSNPN, CDR2 SVGIG (reference sequence). CDR3 size: 15 residues. Written as DNA, the CDR3 is TGTGCCTGGGAACCGGGACAGGGCATCAATCAGCCCCAGCATTTT. This gives the protein CAWEPGQGINQPQHF.

The chain links TRBV7-2 to TRBJ1-5; D possibly corresponds to TRBD1 (5 bases). Germline V gives CDR1 SGHTA, CDR2 FQGNSA. V was clipped by 1 base and J by 3 bases, with 13 bases between them. The CDR3 extends over 16 amino acids. CDR3 in amino acids: CASSLGGRQINQPQHF. DNA of the CDR3: TGTGCCAGCAGCTTAGGTGGGCGACAGATCAATCAGCCCCAGCATTTT.

The chain has TRBV5-1 and TRBJ2-6, with TRBD1 identical over 9 bases. Trimming at V came to 7 bases and at J to 1 base, leaving 6 bases not matched to a gene. The CDR3 loop spans 16 amino acids. Germline CDR1 SGHRS, CDR2 YFSETQ. The chain's CDR3 is CASGGQGSSGANVLTF. DNA for the CDR3: TGCGCCAGCGGTGGACAGGGGAGTTCTGGGGCCAACGTCCTGACTTTC.

The chain joins TRBV9 to TRBJ2-2, with TRBD1 identical over 8 bases. This CDR3 contains 17 residues. Germline CDR1 and CDR2: SGDLS and YYNGEE. J gave up 1 base and V 2 bases, and 7 bases lay outside the gene matches. CDR3 DNA: TGTGCCAGCAGCGTGACTACCGGGACAGGGAACACCGGGGAGCTGTTTTTT. It codes for CASSVTTGTGNTGELFF.